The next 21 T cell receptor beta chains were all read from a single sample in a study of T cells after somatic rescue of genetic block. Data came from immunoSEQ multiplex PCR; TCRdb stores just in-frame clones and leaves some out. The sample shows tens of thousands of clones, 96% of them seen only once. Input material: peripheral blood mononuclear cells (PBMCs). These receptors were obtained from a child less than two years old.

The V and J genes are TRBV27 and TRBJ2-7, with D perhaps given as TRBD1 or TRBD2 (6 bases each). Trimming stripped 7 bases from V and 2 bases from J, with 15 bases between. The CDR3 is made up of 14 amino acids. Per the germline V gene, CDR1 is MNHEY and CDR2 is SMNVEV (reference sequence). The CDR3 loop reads CASKGGRPPYEQYF. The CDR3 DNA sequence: TGTGCCAGCAAAGGGGGGAGGCCCCCCTACGAGCAGTACTTC.

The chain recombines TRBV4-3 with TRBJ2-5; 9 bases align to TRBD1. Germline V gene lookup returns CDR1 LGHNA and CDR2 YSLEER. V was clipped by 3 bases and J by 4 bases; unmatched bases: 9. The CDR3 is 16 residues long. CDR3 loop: CASSHSSTGGGETQYF. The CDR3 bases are TGCGCCAGCAGCCATTCGTCGACAGGGGGAGGAGAGACCCAGTACTTC.

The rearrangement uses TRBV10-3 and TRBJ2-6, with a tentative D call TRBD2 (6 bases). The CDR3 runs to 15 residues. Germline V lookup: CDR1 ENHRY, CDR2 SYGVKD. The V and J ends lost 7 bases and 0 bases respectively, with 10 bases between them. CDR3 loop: CAIMAGSSGANVLTF. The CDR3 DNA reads TGTGCCATCATGGCGGGGAGCTCTGGGGCCAACGTCCTGACTTTC.

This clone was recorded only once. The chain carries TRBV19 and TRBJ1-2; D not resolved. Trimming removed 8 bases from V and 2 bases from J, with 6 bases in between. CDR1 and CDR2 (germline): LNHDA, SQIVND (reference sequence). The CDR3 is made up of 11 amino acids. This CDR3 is CASRTNYGYTF. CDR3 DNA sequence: TGTGCCAGTCGGACCAACTATGGCTACACCTTC.

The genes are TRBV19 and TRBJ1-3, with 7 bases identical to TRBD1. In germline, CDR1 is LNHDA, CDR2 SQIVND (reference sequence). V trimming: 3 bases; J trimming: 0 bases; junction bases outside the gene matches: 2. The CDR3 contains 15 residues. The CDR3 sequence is CASSMGQSSGNTIYF. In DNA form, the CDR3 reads TGTGCCAGTAGTATGGGACAGAGCTCTGGAAACACCATATATTTT.

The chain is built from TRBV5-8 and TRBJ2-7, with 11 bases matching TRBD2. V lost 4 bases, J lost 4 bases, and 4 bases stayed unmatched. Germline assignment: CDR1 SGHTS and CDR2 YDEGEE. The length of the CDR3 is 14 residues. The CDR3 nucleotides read TGTGCCAGCAGCGGGGGACTAGCGGTGTACGAGCAGTACTTC. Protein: CASSGGLAVYEQYF.

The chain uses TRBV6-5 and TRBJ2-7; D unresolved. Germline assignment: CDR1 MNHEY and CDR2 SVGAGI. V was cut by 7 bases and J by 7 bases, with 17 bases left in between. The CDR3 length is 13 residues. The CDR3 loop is CASTLGRMWEQYF. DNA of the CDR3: TGTGCCAGCACATTAGGTAGAATGTGGGAGCAGTACTTC.

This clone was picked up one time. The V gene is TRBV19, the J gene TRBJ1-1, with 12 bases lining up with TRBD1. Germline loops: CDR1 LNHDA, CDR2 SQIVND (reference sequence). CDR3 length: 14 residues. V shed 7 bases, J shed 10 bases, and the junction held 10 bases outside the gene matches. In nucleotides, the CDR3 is TGTGCCAGTACCCAGGGACAGGGGGCAGGTGGAGCTTTCTTT. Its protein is CASTQGQGAGGAFF.

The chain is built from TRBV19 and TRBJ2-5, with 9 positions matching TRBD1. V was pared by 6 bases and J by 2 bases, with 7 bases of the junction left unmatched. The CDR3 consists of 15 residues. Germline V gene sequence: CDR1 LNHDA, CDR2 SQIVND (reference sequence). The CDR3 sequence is CASSDGTGRQETQYF. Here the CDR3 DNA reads TGTGCCAGTAGCGACGGGACAGGGAGGCAAGAGACCCAGTACTTC.

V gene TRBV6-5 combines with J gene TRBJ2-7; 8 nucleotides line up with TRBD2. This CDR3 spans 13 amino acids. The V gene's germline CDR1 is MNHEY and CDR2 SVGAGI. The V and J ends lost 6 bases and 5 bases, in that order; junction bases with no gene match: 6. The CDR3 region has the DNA TGTGCCAGCAGCCCGAGCGGGAGCCACGAGCAGTACTTC. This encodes CASSPSGSHEQYF.

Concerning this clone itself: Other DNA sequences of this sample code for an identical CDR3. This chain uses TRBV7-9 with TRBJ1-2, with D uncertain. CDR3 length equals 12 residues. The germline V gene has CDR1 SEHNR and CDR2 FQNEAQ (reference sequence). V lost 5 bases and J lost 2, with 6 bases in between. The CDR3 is CASSLANYGYTF. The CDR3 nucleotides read TGTGCCAGCAGCCTGGCAAACTATGGCTACACCTTC. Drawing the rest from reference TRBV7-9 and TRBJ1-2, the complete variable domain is DTGVSQNPRHKITKRGQNVTFRCDPISEHNRLYWYRQTLGQGPEFLTYFQNEAQLEKSRLLSDRFSAERPKGSFSTLEIQRTEQGDSAMYLCASSLANYGYTFGSGTRLTVV.

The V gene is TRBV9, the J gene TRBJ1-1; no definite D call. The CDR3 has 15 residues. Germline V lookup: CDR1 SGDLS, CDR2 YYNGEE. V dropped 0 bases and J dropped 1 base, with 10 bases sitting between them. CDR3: CASSVGGRPNTEAFF. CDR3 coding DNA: TGTGCCAGCAGCGTAGGCGGGCGGCCGAACACTGAAGCTTTCTTT.

The CDR3 spells CASSEQGVNEQYF. As DNA, the CDR3 is TGTGCCAGCAGTGAACAGGGAGTTAACGAGCAGTACTTC. This chain uses TRBV6-1 with TRBJ2-7; perhaps D is TRBD1 or TRBD2 (5 bases each). This CDR3 comprises 13 residues. Germline-derived CDR1 and CDR2 are MNHNS and SASEGT. V lost 2 bases, J lost 5 bases, and 10 bases lay in between.

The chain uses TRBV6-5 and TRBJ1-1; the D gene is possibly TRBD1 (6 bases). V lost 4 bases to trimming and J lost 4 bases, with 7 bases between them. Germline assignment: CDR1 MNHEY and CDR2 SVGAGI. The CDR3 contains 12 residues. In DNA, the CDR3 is TGTGCCAGCAGTTTCAGGGGCACTGAAGCTTTCTTT. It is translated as CASSFRGTEAFF.

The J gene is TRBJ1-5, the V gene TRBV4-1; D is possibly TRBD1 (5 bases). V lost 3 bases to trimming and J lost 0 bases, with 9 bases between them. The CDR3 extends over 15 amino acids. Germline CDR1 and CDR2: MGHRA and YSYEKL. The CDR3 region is CASSQSGNSNQPQHF. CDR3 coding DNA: TGCGCCAGCAGCCAGTCAGGGAATAGCAATCAGCCCCAGCATTTT.

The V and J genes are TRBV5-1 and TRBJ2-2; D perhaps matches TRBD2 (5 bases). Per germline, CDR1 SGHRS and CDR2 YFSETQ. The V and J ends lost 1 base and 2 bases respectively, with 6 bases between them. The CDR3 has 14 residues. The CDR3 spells CASSLSGNTGELFF. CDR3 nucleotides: TGCGCCAGCAGCTTGAGCGGCAACACCGGGGAGCTGTTTTTT.

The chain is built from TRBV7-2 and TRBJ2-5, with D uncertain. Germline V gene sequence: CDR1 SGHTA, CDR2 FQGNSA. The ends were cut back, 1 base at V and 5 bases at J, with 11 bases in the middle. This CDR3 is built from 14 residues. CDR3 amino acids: CASSLVPGRETQYF. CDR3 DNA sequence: TGTGCCAGCAGCTTAGTTCCGGGTCGCGAGACCCAGTACTTC.

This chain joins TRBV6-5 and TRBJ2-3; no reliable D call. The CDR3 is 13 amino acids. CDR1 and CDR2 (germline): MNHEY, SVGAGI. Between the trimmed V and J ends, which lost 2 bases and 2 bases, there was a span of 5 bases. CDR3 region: CASSYDTTDTQYF. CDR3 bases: TGTGCCAGCAGTTACGACACCACAGATACGCAGTATTTT.

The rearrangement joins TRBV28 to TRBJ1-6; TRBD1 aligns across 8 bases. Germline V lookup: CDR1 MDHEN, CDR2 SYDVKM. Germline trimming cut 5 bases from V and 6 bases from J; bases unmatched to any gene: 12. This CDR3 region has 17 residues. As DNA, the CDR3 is TGTGCCAGCAGTCTTATACCCCGGACAGGGTTTAATTCACCCCTCCACTTT. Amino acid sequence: CASSLIPRTGFNSPLHF.

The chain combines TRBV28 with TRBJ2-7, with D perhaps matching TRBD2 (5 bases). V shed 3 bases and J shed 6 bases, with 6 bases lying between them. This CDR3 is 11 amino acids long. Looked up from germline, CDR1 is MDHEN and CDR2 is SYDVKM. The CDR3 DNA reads TGTGCCAGCAGTTTCCGGGGCGAGCAGTACTTC. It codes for CASSFRGEQYF. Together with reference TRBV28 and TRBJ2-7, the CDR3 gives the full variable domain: DVKVTQSSRYLVKRTGEKVFLECVQDMDHENMFWYRQDPGLGLRLIYFSYDVKMKEKGDIPEGYSVSREKKERFSLILESASTNQTSMYLCASSFRGEQYFGPGTRLTVT.

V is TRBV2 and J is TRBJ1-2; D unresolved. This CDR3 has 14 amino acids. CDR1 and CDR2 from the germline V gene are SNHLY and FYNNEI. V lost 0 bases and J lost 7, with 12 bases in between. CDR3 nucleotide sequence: TGTGCCAGCAGTGAAGCGCTTCGGGTTTCTGGCTACACCTTC. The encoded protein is CASSEALRVSGYTF.